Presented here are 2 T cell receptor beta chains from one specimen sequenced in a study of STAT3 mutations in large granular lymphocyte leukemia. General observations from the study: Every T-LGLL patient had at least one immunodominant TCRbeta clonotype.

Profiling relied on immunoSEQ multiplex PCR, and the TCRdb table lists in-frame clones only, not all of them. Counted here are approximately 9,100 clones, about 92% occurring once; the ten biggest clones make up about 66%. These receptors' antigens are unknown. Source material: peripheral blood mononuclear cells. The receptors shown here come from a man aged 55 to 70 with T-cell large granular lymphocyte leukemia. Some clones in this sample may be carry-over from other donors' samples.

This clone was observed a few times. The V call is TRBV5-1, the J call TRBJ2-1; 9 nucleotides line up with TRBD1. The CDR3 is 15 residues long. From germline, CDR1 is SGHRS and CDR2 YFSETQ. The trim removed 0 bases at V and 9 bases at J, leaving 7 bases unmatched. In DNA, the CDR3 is TGCGCCAGCAGCTTGGGCACAGGGGGCGCGGGTGAGCAGTTCTTC. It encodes CASSLGTGGAGEQFF.

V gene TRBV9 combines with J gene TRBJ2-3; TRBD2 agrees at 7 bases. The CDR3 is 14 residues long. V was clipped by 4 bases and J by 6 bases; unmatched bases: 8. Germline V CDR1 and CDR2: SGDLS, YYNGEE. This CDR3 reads CASSPLAVVDTQYF. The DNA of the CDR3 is TGTGCCAGCAGCCCGCTAGCGGTAGTGGATACGCAGTATTTT.